A single sample gave rise to the 19 T cell receptor beta chains below, sequenced in a study of CD8+ T cells in alopecia areata. RNA was isolated and reverse transcribed to cDNA, the sequencing template. Here immunoSEQ multiplex PCR was the method, and the copy in TCRdb shows in-frame clones only, minus some. Here the sample spans 150,000 or so clones, more than 75% being singletons. Sequenced here: CD8+ T cells sorted from blood, sampled at week 0. The receptors here all came from a human donor with alopecia areata.

This chain joins TRBV4-2 and TRBJ2-1; tentative D call: TRBD1 (6 bases). Between the trimmed V and J ends, which lost 5 bases and 6 bases, there was a span of 8 bases. The length of the CDR3 is 12 residues. From germline, CDR1 is LGHNA and CDR2 YNFKEQ. The CDR3 DNA sequence: TGTGCCAGCAGCTTGGGGGCCAATGAGCAGTTCTTC. Amino acid sequence: CASSLGANEQFF.

The V call is TRBV7-6, the J call TRBJ1-4; 7 positions agree with TRBD1. The CDR3 consists of 13 residues. Germline V gives CDR1 SGHVS, CDR2 FNYEAQ. V lost 3 bases and J lost 10; bases outside the gene matches: 5. CDR3 bases: TGTGCCAGCAGCTTGACGGCAGGGGGAAAACTGTTTTTT. It codes for CASSLTAGGKLFF.

The J gene is TRBJ2-5, the V gene TRBV29-1; TRBD1 matches at 7 bases. CDR3 length: 17 residues. The V gene end was trimmed by 3 bases and the J gene end by 3 bases; junction bases not matched to a gene: 16. CDR1 and CDR2 from the germline V gene are SQVTM and ANQGSEA. CDR3 in amino acids: CSVETGNSDRTKETQYF. The CDR3 DNA is TGCAGCGTTGAGACCGGGAATTCGGACAGGACCAAAGAGACCCAGTACTTC.

Comments on this clone: This specimen includes other DNA sequences encoding the same CDR3. This chain uses TRBV5-1 with TRBJ2-3, with 10 positions matching TRBD1. This CDR3 contains 14 residues. V lost 4 bases to trimming and J lost 4 bases; unmatched junction nucleotides: 3. Germline V lookup: CDR1 SGHRS, CDR2 YFSETQ. The CDR3 nucleotides are TGCGCCAGCAGCATAGGACAGGGGGCAGATACGCAGTATTTT. It yields the protein CASSIGQGADTQYF.

This clone was seen only once. The V gene is TRBV9, the J gene TRBJ2-5, with a weak D call TRBD1 (5 bases). Trimming took off 3 bases at V and 3 bases at J, with 15 bases between the two ends. The germline V gene encodes CDR1 SGDLS and CDR2 YYNGEE. This CDR3 comprises 15 residues. The CDR3 is CASSAQRQQEETQYF. For the CDR3, the DNA is TGTGCCAGCAGCGCCCAAAGACAGCAGGAAGAGACCCAGTACTTC. Using reference TRBV9 and TRBJ2-5 for the parts outside the CDR3, the full variable domain is DSGVTQTPKHLITATGQRVTLRCSPRSGDLSVYWYQQSLDQGLQFLIQYYNGEERAKGNILERFSAQQFPDLHSELNLSSLELGDSALYFCASSAQRQQEETQYFGPGTRLLVL.

The J gene is TRBJ2-7, the V gene TRBV5-4; 9 positions match TRBD1. Trimming cost V 2 bases and J 2 bases; bases outside gene matches: 5. The CDR3 runs 15 residues. In germline, CDR1 is SGHNT, CDR2 YYREEE (reference sequence). In DNA, the CDR3 is TGTGCCAGCAGCTTTCCGGGACAGGGCCCCTACGAGCAGTACTTC. Amino acid sequence: CASSFPGQGPYEQYF.

This rearrangement joins TRBV5-8 to TRBJ2-1; 8 nucleotides align to TRBD1. The V and J ends lost 0 bases and 7 bases, in that order; junction bases with no gene match: 3. The CDR3 runs 14 residues. CDR1 and CDR2 from the germline V gene are SGHTS and YDEGEE. This CDR3 reads CASSLGQGTNEQFF. The CDR3 nucleotides read TGTGCCAGCAGCTTGGGACAGGGGACGAATGAGCAGTTCTTC.

The CDR3 region has the DNA TGTGCCAGCAGCCGCCGGACAGGCTCTAAGAACACTGAAGCTTTCTTT. It encodes CASSRRTGSKNTEAFF. The genes are TRBV14 and TRBJ1-1; 7 nucleotides match TRBD1. CDR1 is SGHDN and CDR2 is FVKESK in the germline V gene. The V segment lost 4 bases and the J segment 1 base; nucleotides outside the gene matches: 9. This CDR3 has 16 residues.

This clone has just one count. The chain is built from TRBV6-1 and TRBJ2-1, with TRBD1 as a possible D gene (5 bases). The V and J ends lost 6 bases and 8 bases respectively, with 17 bases between them. This CDR3 spans 14 amino acids. Germline V lookup: CDR1 MNHNS, CDR2 SASEGT. CDR3 sequence: CASSDLTVSDEQFF. In DNA, the CDR3 is TGTGCCAGCAGCGACCTGACAGTCAGCGATGAGCAGTTCTTC.

This clone was picked up one time. J is TRBJ2-1 and V is TRBV4-2, with 10 nucleotides matching TRBD2. Germline loops: CDR1 LGHNA, CDR2 YNFKEQ. This CDR3 contains 16 residues. V was clipped by 0 bases and J by 10 bases; unmatched bases: 9. The CDR3 region has the DNA TGTGCCAGCAGCCAAGATACGACTAGCGGGTGGATCGAGCAGTTCTTC. Encoded protein: CASSQDTTSGWIEQFF.

The rearrangement uses TRBV7-6 and TRBJ2-1; the D gene is possibly TRBD1 (6 bases). Germline assignment: CDR1 SGHVS and CDR2 FNYEAQ. CDR3 length equals 13 residues. V lost 5 bases and J 7 bases, leaving 12 bases between the germline ends. CDR3 in DNA: TGTGCCAGCAGCCCCGATAGGGGGAATGAGCAGTTCTTC. The encoded protein is CASSPDRGNEQFF.

The CDR3 nucleotides read TGTGCCAGCATCGCCGAGCAGGACTCCTACGAGCAGTACTTC. This encodes CASIAEQDSYEQYF. The chain is built from TRBV28 and TRBJ2-7, with no clear D. The CDR3 contains 14 residues. The ends were cut back, 7 bases at V and 0 bases at J, with 13 bases in the middle. Per germline, CDR1 MDHEN and CDR2 SYDVKM.

V and J are TRBV18 and TRBJ2-3; 9 bases are shared with TRBD2. Germline V lookup: CDR1 KGHSH, CDR2 LQKENI. After removal of 6 bases from V and 0 bases from J, the junction contained 4 bases not matched to a gene. The CDR3 contains 15 residues. CDR3 bases: TGTGCCAGCTCGTTTAGCGGGGGAAGCACAGATACGCAGTATTTT. The encoded protein is CASSFSGGSTDTQYF.

The CDR3 sequence is CASSQASGGASSTDTQYF. CDR3 coding DNA: TGTGCCAGCAGCCAGGCTAGCGGGGGGGCCTCTAGCACAGATACGCAGTATTTT. This sequence joins TRBV7-8 and TRBJ2-3; 12 bases are shared with TRBD2. The CDR3 is 18 amino acids. Looked up from germline, CDR1 is SGHVS and CDR2 is FQNEAQ. The V gene end was trimmed by 5 bases and the J gene end by 0 bases; junction bases not matched to a gene: 9.

The chain is built from TRBV2 and TRBJ1-2; D is unclear. Trimming took off 10 bases at V and 13 bases at J, with 16 bases between the two ends. This CDR3 has 10 residues. Germline assignment: CDR1 SNHLY and CDR2 FYNNEI. CDR3 residues: CATLIQASTF. DNA of the CDR3: TGTGCCACCCTTATCCAGGCTTCCACCTTC.

This chain joins TRBV7-6 and TRBJ2-3; possible D gene TRBD2, 5 bases. The CDR3 runs to 14 residues. V lost 0 bases to trimming and J lost 3 bases, with 7 bases between them. Germline CDR1 reads SGHVS; CDR2 reads FNYEAQ. CDR3 in DNA: TGTGCCAGCAGCTTAGCGCCGGGGACAGATACGCAGTATTTT. The encoded protein is CASSLAPGTDTQYF.

This chain uses TRBV29-1 with TRBJ2-5, with a tentative D call TRBD2 (6 bases). Germline assignment: CDR1 SQVTM and CDR2 ANQGSEA. V lost 4 bases and J lost 1, with 13 bases in between. The CDR3 extends over 14 amino acids. CDR3 sequence: CSVADRAGQETQYF. CDR3 DNA sequence: TGCAGCGTTGCGGACCGAGCGGGCCAAGAGACCCAGTACTTC. The full variable domain, its missing parts supplied by reference TRBV29-1 and TRBJ2-5, is SAVISQKPSRDICQRGTSLTIQCQVDSQVTMMFWYRQQPGQSLTLIATANQGSEATYESGFVIDKFPISRPNLTFSTLTVSNMSPEDSSIYLCSVADRAGQETQYFGPGTRLLVL.

V gene TRBV14 combines with J gene TRBJ2-7, with D possibly TRBD1 on 6 matching bases. From germline, CDR1 is SGHDN and CDR2 FVKESK. V lost 3 bases and J lost 2, with 11 bases in between. This CDR3 has 14 amino acids. The CDR3 here is CASSQVRDTYEQYF. In DNA form, the CDR3 reads TGTGCCAGCAGCCAGGTCCGGGACACCTACGAGCAGTACTTC.

The chain employs TRBV29-1 and TRBJ2-7; D gene unclear. The CDR3 runs to 9 residues. Germline CDR1 is SQVTM and CDR2 is ANQGSEA. V lost 5 bases and J lost 9, with 8 bases in between. CDR3 sequence reads: CSVHWTQYF. CDR3 in DNA: TGCAGCGTTCACTGGACGCAGTACTTC.